Here is one TCR beta chain with its context. Its specific antigen is unknown. Base qualities are missing; no much larger clone stands one base away. The data are from a study of persistence of HIV-infected CD4 T cells (dated by TCRdb to 2018 to 2021). Regarding the study in general: The median time the participants had spent on suppressive ART was around eight years. Apart from two participants who underwent leukapheresis at a single time point, peripheral blood samples of up to roughly 180 mL were collected from participants at multiple time points. Anti-CD3/anti-CD28 stimulation activated a higher proportion of cells, with a lower memory fraction, than antigen stimulation. CMV- and HIV-1 Gag-responding CD4+ T cells were isolated from ART-treated individuals so that antigen-driven clonal expansion of HIV-1-infected cells could be examined. The clonality of all cells in each sorted population was measured by TCRbeta sequencing, and the clonality of infected cells was measured by proviral sequencing. In the cross-participant TCR cluster analysis, fewer than 10 participants were included for CMV and roughly 7 participants were included for Gag.

The immunoSEQ hsTCRB assay version 4 in survey mode was used to sequence TCRbeta repertoires from genomic DNA. For TCRbeta sequencing, genomic DNA was diluted to roughly 10 ng/uL, with up to roughly 1 ug used per sample. The authors' analysis ran thus. TCRbeta data analysis was done in ImmunoSeq Analyzer 3.0, and diversity was calculated on productive nucleotide rearrangements. Using the Immunarch R package, lower-bound TCR diversity was estimated with the improved Chao index and clonality was estimated with the Gini coefficient. Different nucleotide rearrangements encoding the same CDR3beta amino acid sequence were treated as distinct clonotypes. TCRbeta sequences significantly enriched in antigen-responding cells relative to anti-CD3/anti-CD28-activated cells were identified by differential abundance analysis. TCRs were clustered by predicted peptide-MHC specificity with GLIPH2, both within individual participants and across merged participant data sets. This immuneACCESS table, as held by TCRdb, lists in-frame sequences with V and J called but not all clones. Of the missing ones, under half trace to an unresolved V gene in checked studies; the others have no known cause. V, J and clone size reflect that table, while D and trimming were determined from the DNA. Present in this sample are more than 35,000 clones, roughly 86% of which were seen just once. The ten most abundant clones make up approximately 1.4% of the sample.

From the germline V gene, CDR1 is MNHEY and CDR2 is SVGAGI. From the cysteine through the phenylalanine, the CDR3 covers 13 amino acids. Left in the record is the CDR3 DNA by itself, 39 bases read in frame from the first base. The junction shows trimming of 7 bases on V and 3 bases on J, plus 7 bases between the germline ends. The treatment or condition label corresponds to: suppressive antiretroviral therapy. As a nonspecific positive control representing the CD4+ T cell repertoire, the cells were stimulated with anti-CD3/anti-CD28 magnetic beads. Responding CD4+ T cells were sorted by upregulation of both CD40 ligand and CD69. HIV-1-infected adults in whom suppressive ART had been started during chronic infection were enrolled as participants. Plasma HIV-1 RNA had been undetectable (below 50 copies/mL) in participants for at least 4 years. To be included, participants needed a CD4+ T cell count above 400 cells/uL and a positive CMV serology. Before stimulation, PBMCs were isolated using density centrifugation and then depleted of CD8+ T cells. Stimulation of CD8-depleted PBMCs was carried out for 15 to 20 hours with anti-CD28/CD49d costimulation, CD40-blocking antibody and enfuvirtide, to prevent new infections. Sorting was done on either a Beckman Coulter MoFlo Legacy or an XDP sorter, and propidium iodide was used to exclude dead cells. The QIAamp DNA Mini Kit was used for genomic DNA extraction from samples above one million cells, and the Quick-DNA Microprep Kit was used otherwise.

Study-level results and caveats: Only a small number of individuals took part in the study, and only a limited range of antigens was tested. Antigen-responding cells were enriched for expanded CDR3beta sequences that were degenerate, which suggests that CD4+ responses to CMV and Gag underwent convergent selection. Within the same sorted populations, how oligoclonal the TCRs were correlated with how oligoclonal the proviruses were. Significantly lower TCRbeta richness was observed in CMV- and Gag-responding cells than in anti-CD3/anti-CD28-responding cells, and higher oligoclonality was observed in CMV-responding cells than in CD3/CD28-stimulated and Gag-responding cells. Restriction of bulk TCR analyses to the rare CMV-responding cells that actually carried HIV-1 proviruses was not possible.

The sequenced sample was CD4+ T cells sorted from PBMCs after approximately 19-hour stimulation, obtained from a patient who received antiretroviral therapy. What the cell subset or site label conveys for this sample: CD40L+CD69+ CD4 T cells responding to anti-CD3/anti-CD28 beads, representing the overall repertoire. This receptor chain uses TRBV6-5 and TRBJ2-6; no D segment can be confidently identified. The receptor comes from an adult man with HIV who was CMV-seropositive. The nucleotides read TGTGCCAGCACCGGCGGTGGGGCCAACGTCCTGACTTTC. This codes for CASTGGGANVLTF.